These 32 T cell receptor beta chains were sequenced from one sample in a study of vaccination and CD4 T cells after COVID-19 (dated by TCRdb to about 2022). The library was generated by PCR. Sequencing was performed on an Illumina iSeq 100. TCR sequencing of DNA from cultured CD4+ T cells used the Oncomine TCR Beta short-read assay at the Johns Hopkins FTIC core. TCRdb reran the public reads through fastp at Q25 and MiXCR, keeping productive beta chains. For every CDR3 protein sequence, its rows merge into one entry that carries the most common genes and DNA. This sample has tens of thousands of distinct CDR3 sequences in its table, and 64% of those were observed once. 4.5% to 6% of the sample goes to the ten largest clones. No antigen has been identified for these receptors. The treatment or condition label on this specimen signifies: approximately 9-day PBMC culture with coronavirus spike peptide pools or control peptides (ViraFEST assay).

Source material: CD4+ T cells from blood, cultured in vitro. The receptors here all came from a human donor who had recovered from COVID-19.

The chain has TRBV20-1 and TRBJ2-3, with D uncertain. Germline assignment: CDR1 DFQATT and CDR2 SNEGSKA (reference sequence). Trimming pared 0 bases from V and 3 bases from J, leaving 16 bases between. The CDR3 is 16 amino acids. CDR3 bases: TGCAGTGCTAGAGATCTTGGGCTAGATTGGACAGATACGCAGTATTTT. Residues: CSARDLGLDWTDTQYF.

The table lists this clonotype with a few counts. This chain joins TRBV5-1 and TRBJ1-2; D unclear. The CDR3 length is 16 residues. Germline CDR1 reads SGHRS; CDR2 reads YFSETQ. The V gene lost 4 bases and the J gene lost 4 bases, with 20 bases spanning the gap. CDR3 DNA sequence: TGCGCCAGCAGCGGTAGACCTCCCTCGTCCTTCTATGGCTACACCTTC. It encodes CASSGRPPSSFYGYTF.

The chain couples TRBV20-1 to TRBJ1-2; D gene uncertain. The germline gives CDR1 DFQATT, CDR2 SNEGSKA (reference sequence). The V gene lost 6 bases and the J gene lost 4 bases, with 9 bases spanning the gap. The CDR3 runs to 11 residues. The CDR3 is CSAFIPYGYTF. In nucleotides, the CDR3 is TGCAGTGCGTTCATACCCTATGGCTACACCTTC.

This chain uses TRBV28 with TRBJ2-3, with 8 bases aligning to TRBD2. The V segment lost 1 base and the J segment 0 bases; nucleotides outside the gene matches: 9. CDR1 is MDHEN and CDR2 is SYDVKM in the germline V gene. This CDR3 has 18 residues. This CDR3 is CASSLSWTSPTSTDTQYF. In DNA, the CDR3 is TGTGCCAGCAGTTTATCTTGGACTAGCCCAACAAGCACAGATACGCAGTATTTT.

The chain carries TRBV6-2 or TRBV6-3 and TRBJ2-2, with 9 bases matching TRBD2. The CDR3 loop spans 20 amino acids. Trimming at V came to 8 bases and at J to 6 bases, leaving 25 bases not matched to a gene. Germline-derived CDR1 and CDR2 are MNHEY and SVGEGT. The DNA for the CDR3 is TGTGCCAGCCTTCCAGGGGCGGGGGGACTAGCTTTTCGCTATGCCGGGGAGCTGTTTTTT. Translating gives CASLPGAGGLAFRYAGELFF.

The CDR3, as DNA: TGTGCCAGCAAAGGCCAGATTGTCCCGGGTTATGGCTACACCTTC. This translates into CASKGQIVPGYGYTF. The rearrangement uses TRBV28 and TRBJ1-2; D is uncertain. The V gene lost 7 bases and the J gene lost 5 bases, with 20 bases spanning the gap. In germline, CDR1 is MDHEN, CDR2 SYDVKM. The CDR3 totals 15 residues.

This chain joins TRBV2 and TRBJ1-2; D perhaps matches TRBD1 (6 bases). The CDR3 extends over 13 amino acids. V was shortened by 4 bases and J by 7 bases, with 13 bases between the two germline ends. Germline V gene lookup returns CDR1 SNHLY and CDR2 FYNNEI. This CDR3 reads CASSAPGAGGYTF. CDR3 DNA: TGTGCCAGCAGTGCGCCGGGGGCCGGTGGCTACACCTTC. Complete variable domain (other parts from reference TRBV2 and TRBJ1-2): EPEVTQTPSHQVTQMGQEVILRCVPISNHLYFYWYRQILGQKVEFLVSFYNNEISEKSEIFDDQFSVERPDGSNFTLKIRSTKLEDSAMYFCASSAPGAGGYTFGSGTRLTVV.

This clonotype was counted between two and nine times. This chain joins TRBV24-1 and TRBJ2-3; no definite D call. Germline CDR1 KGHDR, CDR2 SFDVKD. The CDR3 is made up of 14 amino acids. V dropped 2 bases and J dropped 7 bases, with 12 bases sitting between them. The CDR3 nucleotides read TGTGCCACCAGTGATTCACGAGACGGAAATACGCAGTATTTT. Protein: CATSDSRDGNTQYF.

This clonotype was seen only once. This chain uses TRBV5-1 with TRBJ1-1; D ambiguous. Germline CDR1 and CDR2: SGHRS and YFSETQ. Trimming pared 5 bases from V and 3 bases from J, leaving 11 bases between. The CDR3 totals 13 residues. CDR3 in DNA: TGCGCCAGCAGACCAGGAGAATACACTGAAGCTTTCTTT. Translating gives CASRPGEYTEAFF.

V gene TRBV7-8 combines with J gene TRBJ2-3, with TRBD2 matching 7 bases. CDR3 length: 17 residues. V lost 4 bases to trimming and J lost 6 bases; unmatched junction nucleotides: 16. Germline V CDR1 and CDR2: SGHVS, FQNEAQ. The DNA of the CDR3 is TGTGCCAGCAGCTCCACCGGGGGAGGCGGGAGTTTTGATACGCAGTATTTT. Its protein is CASSSTGGGGSFDTQYF.

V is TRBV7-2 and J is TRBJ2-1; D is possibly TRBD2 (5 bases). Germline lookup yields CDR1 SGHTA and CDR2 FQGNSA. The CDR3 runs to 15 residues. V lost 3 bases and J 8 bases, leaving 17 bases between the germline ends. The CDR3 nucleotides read TGTGCCAGCAGCTTCTACGGAGGTGGTTTCGATGAGCAGTTCTTC. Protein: CASSFYGGGFDEQFF.

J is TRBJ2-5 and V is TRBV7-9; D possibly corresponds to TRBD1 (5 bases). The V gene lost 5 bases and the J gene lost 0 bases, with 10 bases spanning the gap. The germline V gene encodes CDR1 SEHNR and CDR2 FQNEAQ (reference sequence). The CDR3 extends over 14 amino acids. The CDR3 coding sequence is TGTGCCAGCAGCCCCCACAGGAACCAAGAGACCCAGTACTTC. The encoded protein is CASSPHRNQETQYF.

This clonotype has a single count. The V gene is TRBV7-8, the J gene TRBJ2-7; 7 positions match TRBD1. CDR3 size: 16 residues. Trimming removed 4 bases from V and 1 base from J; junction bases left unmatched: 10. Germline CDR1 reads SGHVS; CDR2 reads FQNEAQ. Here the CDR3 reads CASSSTQGIASYEQYF. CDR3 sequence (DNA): TGTGCCAGCAGCTCGACACAGGGGATCGCGTCCTACGAGCAGTACTTC.

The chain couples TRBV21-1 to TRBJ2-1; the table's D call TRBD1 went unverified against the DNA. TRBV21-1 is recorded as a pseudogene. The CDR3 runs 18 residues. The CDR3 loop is CASSKAPPGQGASNEQFF. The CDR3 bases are TGTGCCAGCAGCAAAGCTCCCCCGGGACAGGGGGCGAGCAATGAGCAGTTCTTC.

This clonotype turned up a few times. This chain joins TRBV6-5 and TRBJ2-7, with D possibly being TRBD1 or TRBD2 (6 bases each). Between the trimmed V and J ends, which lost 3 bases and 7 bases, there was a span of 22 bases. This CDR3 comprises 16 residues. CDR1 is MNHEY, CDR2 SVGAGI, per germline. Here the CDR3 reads CASSYGGQGRREEQYF. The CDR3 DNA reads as TGTGCCAGCAGTTATGGCGGGCAGGGGAGGCGCGAGGAGCAGTACTTC.

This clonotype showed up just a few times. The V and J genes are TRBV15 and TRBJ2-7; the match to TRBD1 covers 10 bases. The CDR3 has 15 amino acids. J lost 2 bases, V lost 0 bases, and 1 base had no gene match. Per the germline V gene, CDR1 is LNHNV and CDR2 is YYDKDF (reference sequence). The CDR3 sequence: CATSRDGTGAYEQYF. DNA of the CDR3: TGTGCCACCAGCAGAGATGGGACAGGGGCCTACGAGCAGTACTTC.

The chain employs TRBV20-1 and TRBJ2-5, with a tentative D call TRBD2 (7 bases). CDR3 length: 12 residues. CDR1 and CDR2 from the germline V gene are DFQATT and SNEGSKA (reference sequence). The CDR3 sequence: CSRVGRGETQYF. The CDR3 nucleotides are TGCAGCCGGGTGGGGAGGGGGGAGACCCAGTACTTC.

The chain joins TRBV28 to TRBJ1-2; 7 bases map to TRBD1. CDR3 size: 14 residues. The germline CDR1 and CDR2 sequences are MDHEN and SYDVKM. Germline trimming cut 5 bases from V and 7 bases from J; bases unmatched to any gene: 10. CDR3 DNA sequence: TGTGCCAGCAGTCTTCTACAAGGGGGCGGTGGCTACACCTTC. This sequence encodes CASSLLQGGGGYTF.

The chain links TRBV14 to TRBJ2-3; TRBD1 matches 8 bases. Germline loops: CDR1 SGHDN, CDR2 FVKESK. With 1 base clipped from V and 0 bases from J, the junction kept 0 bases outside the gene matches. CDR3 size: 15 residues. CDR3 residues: CASSQGTGSTDTQYF. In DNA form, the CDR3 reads TGTGCCAGCAGCCAAGGGACAGGGAGCACAGATACGCAGTATTTT.

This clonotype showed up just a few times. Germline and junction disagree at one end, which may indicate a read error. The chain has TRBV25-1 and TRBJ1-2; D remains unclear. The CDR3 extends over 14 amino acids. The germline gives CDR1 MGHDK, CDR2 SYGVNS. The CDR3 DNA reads TGTGCCAGCAGTGAATCTACGCCTAACTACGGCTACACCTTC. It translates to CASSESTPNYGYTF.

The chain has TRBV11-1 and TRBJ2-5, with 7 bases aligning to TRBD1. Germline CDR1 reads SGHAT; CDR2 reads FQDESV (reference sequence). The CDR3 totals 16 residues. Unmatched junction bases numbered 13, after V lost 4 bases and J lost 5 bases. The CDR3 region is CASSSRPGQLFETQYF. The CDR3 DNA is TGTGCCAGCAGCTCCCGCCCGGGACAGTTATTTGAGACCCAGTACTTC.

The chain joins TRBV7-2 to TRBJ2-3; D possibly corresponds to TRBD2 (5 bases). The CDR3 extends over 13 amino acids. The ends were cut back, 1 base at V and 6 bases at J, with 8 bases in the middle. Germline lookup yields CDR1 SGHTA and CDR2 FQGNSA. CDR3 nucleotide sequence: TGTGCCAGCAGCTTAGGACTACCCGATACGCAGTATTTT. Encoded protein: CASSLGLPDTQYF.

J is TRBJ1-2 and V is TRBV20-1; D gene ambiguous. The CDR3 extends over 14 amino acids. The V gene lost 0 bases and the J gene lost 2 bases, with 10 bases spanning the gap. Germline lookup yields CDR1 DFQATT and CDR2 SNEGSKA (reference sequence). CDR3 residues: CSARDGRPNYGYTF. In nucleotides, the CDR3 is TGCAGTGCTAGAGATGGGCGGCCCAACTATGGCTACACCTTC.

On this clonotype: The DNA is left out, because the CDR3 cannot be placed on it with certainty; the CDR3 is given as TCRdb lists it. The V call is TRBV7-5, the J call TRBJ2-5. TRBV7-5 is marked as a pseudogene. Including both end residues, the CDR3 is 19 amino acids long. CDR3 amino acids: CISVPEATNPKPVQETQYF.

CDR3 sequence (DNA): TGTGCCAGTAGAAGACAAGACAGGGATAAAGGCTACACCTTC. Amino acids: CASRRQDRDKGYTF. The chain recombines TRBV19 with TRBJ1-2, with 7 bases identical to TRBD1. This CDR3 spans 14 amino acids. Per the germline V gene, CDR1 is LNHDA and CDR2 is SQIVND (reference sequence). After removal of 6 bases from V and 8 bases from J, the junction contained 12 bases not matched to a gene.

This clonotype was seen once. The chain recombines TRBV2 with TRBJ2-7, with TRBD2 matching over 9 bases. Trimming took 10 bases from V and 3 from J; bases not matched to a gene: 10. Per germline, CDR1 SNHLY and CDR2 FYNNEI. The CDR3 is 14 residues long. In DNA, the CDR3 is TGTGCCATTAACAAGCGGGGGGACTTCTACGAGCAGTACTTC. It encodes CAINKRGDFYEQYF.

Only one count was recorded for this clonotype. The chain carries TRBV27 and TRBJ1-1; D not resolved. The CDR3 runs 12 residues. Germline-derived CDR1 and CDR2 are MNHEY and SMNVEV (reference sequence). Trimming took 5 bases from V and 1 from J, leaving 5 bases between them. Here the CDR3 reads CASSERNTEAFF. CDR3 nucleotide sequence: TGTGCCAGCAGTGAACGGAACACTGAAGCTTTCTTT.

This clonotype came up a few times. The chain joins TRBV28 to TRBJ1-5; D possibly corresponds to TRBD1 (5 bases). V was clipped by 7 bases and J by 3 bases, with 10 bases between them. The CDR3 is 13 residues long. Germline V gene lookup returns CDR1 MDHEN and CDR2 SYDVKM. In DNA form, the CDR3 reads TGTGCCAGCACCTCGACAGCCAATCAGCCCCAGCATTTT. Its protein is CASTSTANQPQHF.

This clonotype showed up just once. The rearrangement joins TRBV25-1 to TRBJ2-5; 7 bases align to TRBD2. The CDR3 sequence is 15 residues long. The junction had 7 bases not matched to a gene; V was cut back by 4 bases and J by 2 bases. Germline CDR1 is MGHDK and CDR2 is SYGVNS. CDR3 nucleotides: TGTGCCAGCAGTGTTCCTAGCGGACCGCAAGAGACCCAGTACTTC. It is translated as CASSVPSGPQETQYF.

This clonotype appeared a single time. The CDR3 is CASSQAMHLVTQYF. The CDR3 DNA is TGTGCCAGCAGCCAAGCAATGCATCTGGTGACCCAGTACTTC. This rearrangement joins TRBV3-1 to TRBJ2-5; D gene ambiguous. This CDR3 has 14 amino acids. Trimming cost V 1 base and J 7 bases, with 13 bases left between them. Germline assignment: CDR1 LGHDT and CDR2 YNNKEL (reference sequence).

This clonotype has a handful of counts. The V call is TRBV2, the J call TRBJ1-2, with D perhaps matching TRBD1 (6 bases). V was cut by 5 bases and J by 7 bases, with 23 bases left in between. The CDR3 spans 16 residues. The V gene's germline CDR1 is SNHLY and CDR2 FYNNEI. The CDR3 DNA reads TGTGCCAGCAGTACCTCCACAGGGATTCGGAAGGTTGGCTACACCTTC. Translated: CASSTSTGIRKVGYTF.

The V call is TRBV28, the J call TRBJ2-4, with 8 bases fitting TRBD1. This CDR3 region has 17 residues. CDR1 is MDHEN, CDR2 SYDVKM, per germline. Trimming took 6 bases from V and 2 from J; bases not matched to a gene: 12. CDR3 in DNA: TGTGCCAGCAGCCGGCCTTGGACAGGGTTGACCAAAAACATTCAGTACTTC. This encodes CASSRPWTGLTKNIQYF.